This TCR beta chain was captured in a study of shared clonotypes between healthy human individuals. V was shortened by 1 base and J by 0 bases, with 15 bases between the two germline ends. Germline V gene data show CDR1 as SGHRS and CDR2 as YFSETQ. CDR3 length: 17 residues. The assay was immunoSEQ multiplex PCR, and TCRdb's table has in-frame clones only and misses some. The repertoire holds 400,000 to 550,000 clones, with around 80% as singletons. This TCR came from a woman between 40 and 55 years old in good health. Some clones in this sample may be carry-over from other donors' samples. The rearrangement links TRBV5-1 to TRBJ2-3; TRBD2 might be the D (5 bases). The sequenced material came from PBMCs. The CDR3 DNA reads as TGCGCCAGCAGCTTGAGCCCACCTGGCGGGAGCACAGATACGCAGTATTTT. Amino acid sequence: CASSLSPPGGSTDTQYF.